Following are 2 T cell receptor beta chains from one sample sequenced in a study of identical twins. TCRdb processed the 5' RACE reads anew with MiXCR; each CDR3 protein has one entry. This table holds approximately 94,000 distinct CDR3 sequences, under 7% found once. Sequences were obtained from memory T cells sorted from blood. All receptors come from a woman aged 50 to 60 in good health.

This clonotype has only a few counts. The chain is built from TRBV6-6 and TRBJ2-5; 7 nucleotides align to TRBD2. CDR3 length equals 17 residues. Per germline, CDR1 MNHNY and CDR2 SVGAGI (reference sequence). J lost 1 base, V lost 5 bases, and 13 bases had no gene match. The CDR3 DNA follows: TGTGCCAGCAGTGACCTACTAAGCGGGACCCTCCAAGAGACCCAGTACTTC. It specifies CASSDLLSGTLQETQYF.

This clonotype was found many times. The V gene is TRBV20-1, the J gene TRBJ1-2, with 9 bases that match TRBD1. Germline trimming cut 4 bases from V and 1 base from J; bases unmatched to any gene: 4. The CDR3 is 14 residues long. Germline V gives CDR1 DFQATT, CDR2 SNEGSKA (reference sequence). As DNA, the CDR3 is TGCAGTGCTAAAAAGACAGGGGGTAACTATGGCTACACCTTC. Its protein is CSAKKTGGNYGYTF.